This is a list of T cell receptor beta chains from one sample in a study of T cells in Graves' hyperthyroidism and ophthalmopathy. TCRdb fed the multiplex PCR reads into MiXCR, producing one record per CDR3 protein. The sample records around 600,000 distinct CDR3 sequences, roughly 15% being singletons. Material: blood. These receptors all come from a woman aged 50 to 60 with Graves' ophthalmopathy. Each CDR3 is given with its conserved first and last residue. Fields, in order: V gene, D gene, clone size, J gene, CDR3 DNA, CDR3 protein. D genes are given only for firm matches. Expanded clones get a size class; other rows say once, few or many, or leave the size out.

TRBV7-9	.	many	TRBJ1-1	TGTGCCAGCAGCTGGGGGGCTGGGGGGGACACTGAAGCTTTCTTT	CASSWGAGGDTEAFF
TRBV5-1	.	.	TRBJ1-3	TGCGCCAGCAGCTCCGAGGGGACCTCTGGAAACACCATATATTTT	CASSSEGTSGNTIYF
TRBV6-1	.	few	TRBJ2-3	TGTGCCAGCAGCCCGCTAGGAACCACAGATACGCAGTATTTT	CASSPLGTTDTQYF
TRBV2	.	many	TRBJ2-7	TGTGCCAGCAGTGAATTAGAAGTGACACTTCCCTACGAGCAGTACTTC	CASSELEVTLPYEQYF
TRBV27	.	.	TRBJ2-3	TGTGCCAGCAGTTTCTCCGGGAGAGCTGCAGATACGCAGTATTTT	CASSFSGRAADTQYF
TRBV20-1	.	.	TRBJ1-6	TGCAGTGCTAGGGAACAGCATAATTCACCCCTCCACTTT	CSAREQHNSPLHF
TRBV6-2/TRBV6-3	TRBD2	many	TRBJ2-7	TGTGCCAGCAGTTGGGCTAGCGGTCCCTACGAGCAGTACTTC	CASSWASGPYEQYF
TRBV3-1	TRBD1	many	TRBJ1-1	TGTGCCAGCAGCGACAGGGGAAGACACACTGAAGCTTTCTTT	CASSDRGRHTEAFF
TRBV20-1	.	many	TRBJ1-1	TGCAGTGCTCAGCGGGGAATCACTGAAGCTTTCTTT	CSAQRGITEAFF
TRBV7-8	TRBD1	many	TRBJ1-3	TGTGCCAGCAGCTTAAAATGGTATCCGACAGGGCCGGGAAACACCATATATTTT	CASSLKWYPTGPGNTIYF
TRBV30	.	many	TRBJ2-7	TGTGCCGGATACGGAATAAGGGGGGAAAGATACGAGCAGTACTTC	CAGYGIRGERYEQYF
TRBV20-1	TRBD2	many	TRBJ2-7	TGCAGTGCCAGACTAGCGGGAGGGCCCACGGGATACGAGCAGTACTTC	CSARLAGGPTGYEQYF
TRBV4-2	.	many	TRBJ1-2	TGTGCCAGCAGCCTCAGGGATATAGGTGGCTACACCTTC	CASSLRDIGGYTF
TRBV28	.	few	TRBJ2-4	TGTGCCAGCAGTTTCCCACGAAGGGGGGCCAAAAACATTCAGTACTTC	CASSFPRRGAKNIQYF
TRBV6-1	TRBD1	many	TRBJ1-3	TGTGCCAGCAGCTATCAGACAGGGGGCATTCTTGGAAACACCATATATTTT	CASSYQTGGILGNTIYF
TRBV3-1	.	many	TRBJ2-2	TGTGCCAGCAGCCAAGTGGTGACAGTGAACACCGGGGAGCTGTTTTTT	CASSQVVTVNTGELFF
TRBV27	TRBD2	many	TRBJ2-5	TGTGCCAGCAGAGCGACTAGCGGGGCCAATCACCAAGAGACCCAGTACTTC	CASRATSGANHQETQYF
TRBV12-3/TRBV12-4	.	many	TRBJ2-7	TGTGCCAGCAGTAAACAGGGTCGCTGGGAGCAGTACTTC	CASSKQGRWEQYF
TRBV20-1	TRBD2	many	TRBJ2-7	TGCAGTGCGACAGATCTAGCGGGAAGCTCCTACGAGCAGTACTTC	CSATDLAGSSYEQYF
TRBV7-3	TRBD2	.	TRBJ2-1	TGTGCCAGCAGCTTAATCGGGACTAGCGGGAGGAACGATGAGCAGTTCTTC	CASSLIGTSGRNDEQFF
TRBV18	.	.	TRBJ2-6	TGTGCCAGCTCACCATCCCGGTCTGGGGCCAACGTCCTGACTTTC	CASSPSRSGANVLTF
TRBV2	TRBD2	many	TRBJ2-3	TGTGCCAGCAGTATGAGCGGGACCCCTACCAACCCGTATTTT	CASSMSGTPTNPYF
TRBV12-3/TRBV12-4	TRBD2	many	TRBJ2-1	TGTGCCAGCAGGGAGACTAGCGGACTACACAATGAGCAGTTCTTC	CASRETSGLHNEQFF